What follows describes a single TCR beta chain. Antigen unknown. Generation of TCR beta libraries used UMI-labeled 5' RACE. TCRdb reprocessed the 5' RACE reads and reports one entry per CDR3 protein, with no DNA. The sample table includes 9,000 to 13,000 distinct CDR3 sequences. The entry originates in a study of human CD8 memory T cell subsets. General study findings and limits: Diversity was similarly high in stem-like memory and precursor exhausted T cells, which was not the case for effector memory cells. Stem-like memory T cell repertoires overlapped minimally with precursor exhausted T cell repertoires. There were indications from Chao1 estimates that stem-like memory T cells were more diverse than precursor exhausted T cells.

It was from buffy coats of healthy donors that the PBMC came. This CDR3 comprises 15 residues. Per the germline V gene, CDR1 is SQVTM and CDR2 is ANQGSEA. This TCR derives from a human donor in good health. V usage is TRBV29-1 and J usage is TRBJ2-2; TCRdb reports TRBD1, a call that lacks DNA to check it against. Sequencing used CD8+ T cells from PBMCs. The CDR3 here is CSVAGTLMNTGELFF.